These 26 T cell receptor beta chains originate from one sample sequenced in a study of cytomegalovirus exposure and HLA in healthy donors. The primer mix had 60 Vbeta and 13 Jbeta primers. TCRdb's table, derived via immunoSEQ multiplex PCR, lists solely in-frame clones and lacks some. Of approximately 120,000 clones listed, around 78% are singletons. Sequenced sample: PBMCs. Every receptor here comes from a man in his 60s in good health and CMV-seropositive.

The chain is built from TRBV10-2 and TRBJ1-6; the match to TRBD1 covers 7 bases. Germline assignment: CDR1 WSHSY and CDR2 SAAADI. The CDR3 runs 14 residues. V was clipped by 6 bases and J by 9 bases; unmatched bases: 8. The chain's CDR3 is CASSRTGRTSPLHF. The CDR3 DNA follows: TGCGCCAGCAGCCGGACAGGACGAACTTCACCCCTCCACTTT.

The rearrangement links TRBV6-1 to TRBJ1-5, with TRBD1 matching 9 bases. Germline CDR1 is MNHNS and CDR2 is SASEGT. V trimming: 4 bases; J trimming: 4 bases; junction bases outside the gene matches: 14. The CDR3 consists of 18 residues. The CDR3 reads CASSGPVLDRGDNQPQHF. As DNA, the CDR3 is TGTGCCAGCAGTGGGCCAGTGTTGGACAGGGGCGATAATCAGCCCCAGCATTTT.

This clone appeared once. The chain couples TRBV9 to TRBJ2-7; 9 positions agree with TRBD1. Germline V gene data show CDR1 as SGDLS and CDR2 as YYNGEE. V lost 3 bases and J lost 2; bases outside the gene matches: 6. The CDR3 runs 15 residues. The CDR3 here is CASSAGQGSPYEQYF. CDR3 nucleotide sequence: TGTGCCAGCAGCGCCGGACAGGGGAGCCCCTACGAGCAGTACTTC.

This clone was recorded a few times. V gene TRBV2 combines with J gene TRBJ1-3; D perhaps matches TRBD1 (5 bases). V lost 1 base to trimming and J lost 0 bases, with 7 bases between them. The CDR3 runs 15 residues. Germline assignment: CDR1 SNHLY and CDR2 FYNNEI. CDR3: CASSEGGRSGNTIYF. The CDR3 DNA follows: TGTGCCAGCAGTGAAGGGGGCCGCTCTGGAAACACCATATATTTT.

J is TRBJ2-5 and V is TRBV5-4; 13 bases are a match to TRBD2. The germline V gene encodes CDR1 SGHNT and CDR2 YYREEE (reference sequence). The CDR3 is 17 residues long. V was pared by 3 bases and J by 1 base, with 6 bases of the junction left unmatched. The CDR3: CASSSRTSGGLQETQYF. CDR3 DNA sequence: TGTGCCAGCAGCTCCCGGACTAGCGGGGGACTCCAAGAGACCCAGTACTTC. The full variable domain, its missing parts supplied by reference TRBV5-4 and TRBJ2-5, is ETGVTQSPTHLIKTRGQQVTLRCSSQSGHNTVSWYQQALGQGPQFIFQYYREEENGRGNFPPRFSGLQFPNYSSELNVNALELDDSALYLCASSSRTSGGLQETQYFGPGTRLLVL.

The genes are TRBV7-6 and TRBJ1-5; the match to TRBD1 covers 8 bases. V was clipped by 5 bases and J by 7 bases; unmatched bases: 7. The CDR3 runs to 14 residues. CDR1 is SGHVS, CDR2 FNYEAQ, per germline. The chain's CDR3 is CASSLTGGEQPQHF. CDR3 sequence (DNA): TGTGCCAGCAGCCTAACAGGGGGGGAGCAGCCCCAGCATTTT.

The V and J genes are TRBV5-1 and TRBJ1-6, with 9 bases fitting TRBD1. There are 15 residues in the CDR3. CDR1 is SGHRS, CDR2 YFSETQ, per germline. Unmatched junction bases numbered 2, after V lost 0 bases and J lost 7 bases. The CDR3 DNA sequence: TGCGCCAGCAGCTTGGAGGACAGGGGCAATTCACCCCTCCACTTT. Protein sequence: CASSLEDRGNSPLHF.

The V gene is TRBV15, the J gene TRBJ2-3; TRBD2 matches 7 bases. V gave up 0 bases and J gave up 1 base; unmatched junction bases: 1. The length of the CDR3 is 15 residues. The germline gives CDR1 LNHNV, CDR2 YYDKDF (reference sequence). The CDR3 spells CATSRDRGGTDTQYF. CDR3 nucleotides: TGTGCCACCAGCAGAGATCGGGGGGGCACAGATACGCAGTATTTT. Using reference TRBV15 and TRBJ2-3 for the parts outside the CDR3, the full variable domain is DAMVIQNPRYQVTQFGKPVTLSCSQTLNHNVMYWYQQKSSQAPKLLFHYYDKDFNNEADTPDNFQSRRPNTSFCFLDIRSPGLGDTAMYLCATSRDRGGTDTQYFGPGTRLTVL.

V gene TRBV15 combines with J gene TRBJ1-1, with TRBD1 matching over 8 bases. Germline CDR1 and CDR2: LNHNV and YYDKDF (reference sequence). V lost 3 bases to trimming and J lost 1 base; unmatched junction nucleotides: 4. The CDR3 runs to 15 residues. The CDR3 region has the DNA TGTGCCACCAGCAGGTGGGACAGGCCGAACACTGAAGCTTTCTTT. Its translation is CATSRWDRPNTEAFF.

The CDR3 region is CASSFWGMNTEAFF. In DNA form, the CDR3 reads TGTGCCAGCAGTTTTTGGGGCATGAACACTGAAGCTTTCTTT. V gene TRBV27 combines with J gene TRBJ1-1, with a tentative D call TRBD1 (5 bases). The V gene lost 3 bases and the J gene lost 0 bases, with 8 bases spanning the gap. The germline gives CDR1 MNHEY, CDR2 SMNVEV (reference sequence). The CDR3 loop spans 14 amino acids.

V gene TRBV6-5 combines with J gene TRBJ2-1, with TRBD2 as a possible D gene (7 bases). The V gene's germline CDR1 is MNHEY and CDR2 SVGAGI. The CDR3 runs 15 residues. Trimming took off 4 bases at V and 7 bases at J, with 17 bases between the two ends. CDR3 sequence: CASSSPSGGRNEQFF. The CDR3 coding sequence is TGTGCCAGCAGTTCTCCCTCCGGGGGGCGGAATGAGCAGTTCTTC.

In nucleotides, the CDR3 is TGTGCCAGCAGCTCGGGACAGGGCCCCTACGAGCAGTACTTC. This translates into CASSSGQGPYEQYF. The chain links TRBV7-3 to TRBJ2-7, with 9 positions matching TRBD1. Germline trimming cut 4 bases from V and 2 bases from J; bases unmatched to any gene: 3. Per germline, CDR1 SGHTA and CDR2 FQGTGA. This CDR3 comprises 14 residues. The variable domain in full, completed from reference TRBV7-3 and TRBJ2-7, reads GAGVSQTPSNKVTEKGKYVELRCDPISGHTALYWYRQSLGQGPEFLIYFQGTGAADDSGLPNDRFFAVRPEGSVSTLKIQRTERGDSAVYLCASSSGQGPYEQYFGPGTRLTVT.

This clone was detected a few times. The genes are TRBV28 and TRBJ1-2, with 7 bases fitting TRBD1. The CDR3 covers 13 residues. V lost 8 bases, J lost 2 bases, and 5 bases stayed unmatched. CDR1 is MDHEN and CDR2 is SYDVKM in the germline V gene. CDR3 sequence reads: CASYRGQNYGYTF. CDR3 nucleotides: TGTGCCAGCTACAGGGGTCAGAACTATGGCTACACCTTC.

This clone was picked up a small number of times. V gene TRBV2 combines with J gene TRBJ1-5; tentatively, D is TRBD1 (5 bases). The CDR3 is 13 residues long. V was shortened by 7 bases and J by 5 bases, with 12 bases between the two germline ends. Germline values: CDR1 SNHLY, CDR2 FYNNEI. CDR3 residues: CASNRTPYQPQHF. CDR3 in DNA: TGTGCCAGCAATCGGACACCCTATCAGCCCCAGCATTTT.

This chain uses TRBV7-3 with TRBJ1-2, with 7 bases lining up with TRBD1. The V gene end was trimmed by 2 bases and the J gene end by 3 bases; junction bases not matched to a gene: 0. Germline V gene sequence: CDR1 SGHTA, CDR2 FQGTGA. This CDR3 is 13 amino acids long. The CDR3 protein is CASSLQGDYGYTF. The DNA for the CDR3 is TGTGCCAGCAGCTTACAGGGGGACTATGGCTACACCTTC. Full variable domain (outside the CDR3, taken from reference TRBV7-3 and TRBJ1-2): GAGVSQTPSNKVTEKGKYVELRCDPISGHTALYWYRQSLGQGPEFLIYFQGTGAADDSGLPNDRFFAVRPEGSVSTLKIQRTERGDSAVYLCASSLQGDYGYTFGSGTRLTVV.

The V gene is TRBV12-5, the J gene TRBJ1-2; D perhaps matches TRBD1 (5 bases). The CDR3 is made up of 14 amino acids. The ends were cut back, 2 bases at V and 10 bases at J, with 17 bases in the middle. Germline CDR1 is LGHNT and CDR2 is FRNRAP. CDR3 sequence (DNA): TGTGCTAGTGGTTTGTACACAACTCAGGGATCCTACACCTTC. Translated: CASGLYTTQGSYTF.

CDR3 protein: CASSLGVSSEQFF. The CDR3 nucleotides are TGTGCCAGCAGTTTGGGAGTGTCGAGTGAGCAGTTCTTC. The V call is TRBV27, the J call TRBJ2-1; tentatively, D is TRBD2 (5 bases). Germline-derived CDR1 and CDR2 are MNHEY and SMNVEV (reference sequence). V shed 3 bases and J shed 9 bases, with 12 bases lying between them. The length of the CDR3 is 13 residues.

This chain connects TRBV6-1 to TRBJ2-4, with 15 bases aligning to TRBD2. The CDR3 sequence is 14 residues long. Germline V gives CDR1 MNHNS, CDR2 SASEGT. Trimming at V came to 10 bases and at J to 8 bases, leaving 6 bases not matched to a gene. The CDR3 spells CATLGLAGGDIQYF. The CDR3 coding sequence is TGTGCCACCCTGGGACTAGCGGGGGGAGACATTCAGTACTTC.

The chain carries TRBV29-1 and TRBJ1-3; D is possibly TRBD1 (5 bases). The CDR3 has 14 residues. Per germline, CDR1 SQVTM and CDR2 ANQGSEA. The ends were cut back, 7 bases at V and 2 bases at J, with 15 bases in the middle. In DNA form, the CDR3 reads TGCAGCGCGGGGGGAGGGGATACTGGAAACACCATATATTTT. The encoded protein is CSAGGGDTGNTIYF.

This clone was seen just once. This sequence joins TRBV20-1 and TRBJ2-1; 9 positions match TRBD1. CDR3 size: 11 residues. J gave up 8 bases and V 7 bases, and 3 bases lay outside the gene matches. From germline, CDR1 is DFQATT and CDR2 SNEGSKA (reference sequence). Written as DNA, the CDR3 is TGCAGTGGGACAGGGGCAGATGAGCAGTTCTTC. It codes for CSGTGADEQFF.

Here the CDR3 reads CASSTSLGVANNQPQHF. CDR3 in DNA: TGTGCCAGCTCAACATCTCTCGGGGTTGCAAACAATCAGCCCCAGCATTTT. The V gene is TRBV18, the J gene TRBJ1-5; D unclear. The CDR3 has 17 residues. CDR1 and CDR2 (germline): KGHSH, LQKENI. Trimming stripped 5 bases from V and 3 bases from J, with 20 bases between.

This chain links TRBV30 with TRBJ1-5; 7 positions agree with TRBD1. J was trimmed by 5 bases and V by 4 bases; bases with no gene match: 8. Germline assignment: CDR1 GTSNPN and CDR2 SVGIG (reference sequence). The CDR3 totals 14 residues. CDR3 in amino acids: CAWNRGLGDQPQHF. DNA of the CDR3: TGTGCCTGGAACAGGGGCTTGGGGGATCAGCCCCAGCATTTT.

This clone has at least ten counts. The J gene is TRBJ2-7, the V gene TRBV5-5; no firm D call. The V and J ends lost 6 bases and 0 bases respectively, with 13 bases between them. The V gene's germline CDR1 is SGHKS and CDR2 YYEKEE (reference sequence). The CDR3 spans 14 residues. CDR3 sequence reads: CASNFRERSYEQYF. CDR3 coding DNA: TGTGCCAGCAATTTCCGTGAGCGCTCCTACGAGCAGTACTTC.

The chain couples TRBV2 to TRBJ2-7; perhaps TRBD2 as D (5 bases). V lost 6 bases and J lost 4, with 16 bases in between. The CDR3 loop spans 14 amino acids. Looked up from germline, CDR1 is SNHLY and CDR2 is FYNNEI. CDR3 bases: TGTGCCAGCAGGGTGGATACGGGAAGTTACGAGCAGTACTTC. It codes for CASRVDTGSYEQYF.

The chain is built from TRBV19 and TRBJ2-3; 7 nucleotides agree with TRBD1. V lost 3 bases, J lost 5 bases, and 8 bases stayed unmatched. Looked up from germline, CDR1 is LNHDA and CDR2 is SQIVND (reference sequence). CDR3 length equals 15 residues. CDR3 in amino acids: CASSIGRGRIDTQYF. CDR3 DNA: TGTGCCAGTAGTATTGGCAGGGGGAGAATAGATACGCAGTATTTT.

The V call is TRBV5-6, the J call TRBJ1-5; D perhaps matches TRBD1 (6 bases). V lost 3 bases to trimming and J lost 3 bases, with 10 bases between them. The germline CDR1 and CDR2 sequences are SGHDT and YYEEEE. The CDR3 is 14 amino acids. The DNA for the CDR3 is TGTGCCAGCAGCTCGGGACAAGTCAATCAGCCCCAGCATTTT. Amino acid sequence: CASSSGQVNQPQHF.